The T cell receptor (beta chain) described here comes from a study of Tregs in tolerant kidney transplant recipients. Study information: A roughly 3-day belatacept mixed lymphocyte reaction, sometimes plus 5-day graft donor restimulation, preceded CD4+CD25+CD127- sorting. Antibodies separated recipient from donor cells.

The data were produced by immunoSEQ multiplex PCR, yet TCRdb's version contains in-frame clones alone and is incomplete. Among around 30,000 clones listed, about four fifths were seen once. V was pared by 6 bases and J by 6 bases, with 14 bases between. CDR1 and CDR2 (germline): MNHEY, SVGAGI. The CDR3 spans 13 residues. Study-wide results and limits: The most relevant donor-specific Treg TCRbeta repertoire apparently came from expansion with activated donor B cells. Few patients were studied, so findings need validation in larger groups.

Remarks on this clone: Its antigen is not known.

This receptor was identified in a human donor in good health. This chain connects TRBV6-5 to TRBJ1-2; D uncertain. Sequenced sample: Tregs from blood cultured with allogeneic cells. The CDR3 sequence: CASSPDWSHGYTF. The CDR3 nucleotides read TGTGCCAGCAGCCCCGACTGGAGCCATGGCTACACCTTC.